Each of the 28 T cell receptor beta chains below was sequenced from the same sample in a study of PD-1 blockade in classical Hodgkin lymphoma. Assay used: immunoSEQ multiplex PCR; TCRdb lists only in-frame clones, some missing. The sample consists of about 30,000 clones, roughly four fifths of them appearing once. Time point described: cycle 4 day 1 (C4D1), after 6 weeks of nivolumab. Each and every patient relapsed after autologous stem cell transplantation, and patients got differing brentuximab vedotin exposure. It was by magnetic negative selection that CD4+ T cells were purified from thawed PBMCs. The sequencing here drew on CD4+ T cells from blood, taken before the fourth cycle of nivolumab. These receptors were obtained from a human donor with classical Hodgkin lymphoma.

The rearrangement joins TRBV5-6 to TRBJ2-5, with D tentatively TRBD1 or TRBD2 (6 bases each). CDR1 and CDR2 from the germline V gene are SGHDT and YYEEEE. This CDR3 has 13 residues. Trimming took 0 bases from V and 4 from J, leaving 7 bases between them. CDR3 nucleotide sequence: TGTGCCAGCAGCTTGGAGGGGGGAGAGACCCAGTACTTC. Its translation: CASSLEGGETQYF.

The rearrangement links TRBV6-6 to TRBJ1-4, with unresolved D. The V end lost 0 bases, the J end lost 0 bases, and 5 bases lay between the germline ends. The CDR3 spans 15 residues. The germline V gene has CDR1 MNHNY and CDR2 SVGAGI (reference sequence). Here the CDR3 reads CASSYSIATNEKLFF. CDR3 nucleotide sequence: TGTGCCAGCAGTTACTCCATTGCAACTAATGAAAAACTGTTTTTT.

This clone was counted a few times. The chain couples TRBV21-1 to TRBJ1-6; the table names TRBD1, a call not compared with the DNA. TRBV21-1 is labeled a pseudogene. The CDR3 spans 17 residues. The CDR3 nucleotides read TGTGCCAGCAGCATGGGAGCGAAGGGACAGGGGAATTCACCCCTCCACTTT. It specifies CASSMGAKGQGNSPLHF.

The chain combines TRBV21-1 with TRBJ2-2; TRBD1 reflects the table's D call only, with no check against the DNA. TRBV21-1 is a documented pseudogene. CDR3 length: 15 residues. The CDR3 loop reads CASSRDTRIYGELFF. In nucleotides, the CDR3 is TGTGCCAGCAGCAGGGACACCCGAATTTATGGGGAGCTGTTTTTT.

V usage is TRBV11-2 and J usage is TRBJ2-7; possible D gene TRBD1, 6 bases. Trimming left V 4 bases short and J 2 bases short, with 21 bases between. CDR3 length: 17 residues. Per germline, CDR1 SGHAT and CDR2 FQNNGV. The CDR3 DNA follows: TGTGCCAGCAGCTCGCTTCTCTTCAGGGGAAAGGCCTACGAGCAGTACTTC. Its protein is CASSSLLFRGKAYEQYF.

V usage is TRBV10-1 and J usage is TRBJ2-5, with D tentatively TRBD1 (5 bases). This CDR3 has 14 amino acids. Trimming cost V 0 bases and J 7 bases, with 12 bases left between them. CDR1 is WNHNN, CDR2 SYGVQD, per germline (reference sequence). Written as DNA, the CDR3 is TGCGCCAGCAGTGAGTCGGGCAGGGTCGGGACCCAGTACTTC. It is translated as CASSESGRVGTQYF.

This chain links TRBV5-1 with TRBJ2-1; tentatively, D is TRBD1 (6 bases). V was clipped by 2 bases and J by 9 bases, with 21 bases between them. From germline, CDR1 is SGHRS and CDR2 YFSETQ. This CDR3 is built from 16 residues. The DNA for the CDR3 is TGCGCCAGCAGCTTCGGAGCGAGGTTACAGGGCTTTGAGCAGTTCTTC. Its protein is CASSFGARLQGFEQFF.

V gene TRBV19 combines with J gene TRBJ2-3; 8 bases agree with TRBD2. CDR1 is LNHDA and CDR2 is SQIVND in the germline V gene (reference sequence). The CDR3 is 17 amino acids. Germline trimming cut 10 bases from V and 4 bases from J; bases unmatched to any gene: 19. The CDR3, as DNA: TGTGCCACCCAGAGGGCGGGGGGCCTTGGGGGGGCAGATACGCAGTATTTT. Amino acid sequence: CATQRAGGLGGADTQYF.

The chain combines TRBV27 with TRBJ1-1, with D perhaps matching TRBD1 (5 bases). Trimming left V 5 bases short and J 6 bases short, with 19 bases between. The CDR3 contains 15 residues. Germline assignment: CDR1 MNHEY and CDR2 SMNVEV (reference sequence). The CDR3 spells CASSDRFSVGAEAFF. In nucleotides, the CDR3 is TGTGCCAGCAGTGACAGATTCAGCGTGGGGGCTGAAGCTTTCTTT.

V and J are TRBV30 and TRBJ2-3; D remains unclear. The CDR3 has 11 amino acids. The V end was cut by 3 bases, the J end by 4 bases, with 5 bases between. The germline V gene has CDR1 GTSNPN and CDR2 SVGIG (reference sequence). In nucleotides, the CDR3 is TGTGCCTGGAGAGAGTCAGATACGCAGTATTTT. Protein sequence: CAWRESDTQYF.

V and J are TRBV9 and TRBJ1-2, with 8 bases lining up with TRBD1. With V trimmed by 6 bases and J by 4 bases, 5 bases remained unmatched. Germline CDR1 SGDLS, CDR2 YYNGEE. The CDR3 contains 13 residues. Here the CDR3 DNA reads TGTGCCAGCACCGACAGGGGATTCTATGGCTACACCTTC. As protein: CASTDRGFYGYTF.

This chain links TRBV6-1 with TRBJ1-5, with D maybe TRBD1 (5 bases). This CDR3 region has 13 residues. Germline CDR1 is MNHNS and CDR2 is SASEGT. Deletions cut 11 bases from V and 7 bases from J, with 18 bases between. In DNA, the CDR3 is TGTGCCTGTCGAAGAGGGGCAAAACAGCCCCAGCATTTT. It yields the protein CACRRGAKQPQHF.

The gene calls are TRBV14 and TRBJ2-2, with no clear D. The CDR3 totals 13 residues. The V and J ends lost 4 bases and 5 bases respectively, with 8 bases between them. In germline, CDR1 is SGHDN, CDR2 FVKESK. The CDR3 nucleotides are TGTGCCAGCAGCCCCCGGCAAACCGGGGAGCTGTTTTTT. Its translation is CASSPRQTGELFF.

The chain recombines TRBV19 with TRBJ2-7; weak D call: TRBD1 (6 bases). V shed 0 bases and J shed 3 bases, with 18 bases lying between them. CDR3 length: 17 amino acids. Germline V lookup: CDR1 LNHDA, CDR2 SQIVND (reference sequence). The CDR3: CASSIDSTGFPYYEQYF. As DNA, the CDR3 is TGTGCCAGTAGTATAGACTCAACAGGGTTTCCTTACTACGAGCAGTACTTC.

This chain links TRBV19 with TRBJ2-2; D not certain. CDR1 and CDR2 (germline): LNHDA, SQIVND (reference sequence). This CDR3 contains 14 residues. The V and J ends lost 3 bases and 3 bases respectively, with 8 bases between them. This CDR3 reads CASSISADTGELFF. The CDR3 region has the DNA TGTGCCAGTAGTATCTCGGCGGACACCGGGGAGCTGTTTTTT.

The chain couples TRBV18 to TRBJ1-1; the match to TRBD1 covers 7 bases. The CDR3 is 14 amino acids. Looked up from germline, CDR1 is KGHSH and CDR2 is LQKENI. Germline trimming cut 5 bases from V and 5 bases from J; bases unmatched to any gene: 8. The CDR3 DNA is TGTGCCAGCTCAAACAGGGGAGTTGGTACTGAAGCTTTCTTT. Its protein is CASSNRGVGTEAFF.

The chain combines TRBV7-9 with TRBJ1-3; D possibly corresponds to TRBD1 (6 bases). The germline V gene encodes CDR1 SEHNR and CDR2 FQNEAQ (reference sequence). The V end was cut by 5 bases, the J end by 0 bases, with 14 bases between. There are 16 residues in the CDR3. Written as DNA, the CDR3 is TGTGCCAGCAGCCCAGTAGGGACAAGCTCTGGAAACACCATATATTTT. Protein: CASSPVGTSSGNTIYF. The whole variable domain, remainder taken from reference TRBV7-9 and TRBJ1-3, is DTGVSQNPRHKITKRGQNVTFRCDPISEHNRLYWYRQTLGQGPEFLTYFQNEAQLEKSRLLSDRFSAERPKGSFSTLEIQRTEQGDSAMYLCASSPVGTSSGNTIYFGEGSWLTVV.

The chain carries TRBV7-2 and TRBJ2-5; D is uncertain. Trimming shortened V by 1 base and J by 5 bases, and 11 bases separated the two germline ends. Per the germline V gene, CDR1 is SGHTA and CDR2 is FQGNSA. This CDR3 is built from 14 residues. The CDR3 DNA reads TGTGCCAGCAGCTTAGTTAGTACCGCGGAGACCCAGTACTTC. It yields the protein CASSLVSTAETQYF.

The count of this clone is one. The chain combines TRBV19 with TRBJ1-4; maybe TRBD1 (5 bases). Trimming cost V 7 bases and J 10 bases, with 22 bases left between them. This CDR3 is 15 amino acids long. In germline, CDR1 is LNHDA, CDR2 SQIVND (reference sequence). The CDR3 nucleotides are TGTGCCAGTACCCATTTCCCGGATCGGGGCGGAAAACTGTTTTTT. Translating gives CASTHFPDRGGKLFF.

The CDR3 is CAWSPPLDRGPRGWSQYF. In DNA, the CDR3 is TGTGCCTGGAGTCCCCCTTTGGACAGGGGGCCAAGGGGGTGGTCCCAGTACTTC. The chain combines TRBV30 with TRBJ2-5; 11 bases fit TRBD1. Trimming at V came to 2 bases and at J to 9 bases, leaving 20 bases not matched to a gene. This CDR3 contains 18 residues. Germline CDR1 reads GTSNPN; CDR2 reads SVGIG (reference sequence). The full variable domain, in which reference TRBV30 and TRBJ2-5 provide the parts outside the CDR3, is SQTIHQWPATLVQPVGSPLSLECTVEGTSNPNLYWYRQAAGRGLQLLFYSVGIGQISSEVPQNLSASRPQDRQFILSSKKLLLSDSGFYLCAWSPPLDRGPRGWSQYFGPGTRLLVL.

The rearrangement links TRBV7-2 to TRBJ1-1; a weak D match, TRBD1 (5 bases). Germline CDR1 and CDR2: SGHTA and FQGNSA. V lost 5 bases and J lost 10, with 20 bases in between. The CDR3 sequence is 14 residues long. CDR3 loop: CASSADRGRGVAFF. The CDR3 DNA follows: TGTGCCAGCAGCGCCGACCGGGGGAGGGGCGTAGCTTTCTTT.

The chain is built from TRBV11-2 and TRBJ2-7, with no clear D. The CDR3 has 13 residues. Deletions cut 1 base from V and 4 bases from J, with 8 bases between. Germline assignment: CDR1 SGHAT and CDR2 FQNNGV. The CDR3 DNA sequence: TGTGCCAGCAGCTTAGTCACAGAGTACGAGCAGTACTTC. Residues: CASSLVTEYEQYF.

The chain is built from TRBV10-1 and TRBJ1-1, with D unclear. V lost 2 bases to trimming and J lost 0 bases, with 7 bases between them. The CDR3 spans 14 residues. Germline V gene lookup returns CDR1 WNHNN and CDR2 SYGVQD (reference sequence). Here the CDR3 DNA reads TGCGCCAGCAGTGAGGACCATATGAACACTGAAGCTTTCTTT. Amino acid sequence: CASSEDHMNTEAFF.

This chain joins TRBV7-7 and TRBJ2-5; weak D call: TRBD2 (6 bases). V dropped 5 bases and J dropped 5 bases, with 15 bases sitting between them. The CDR3 spans 14 residues. Germline V gives CDR1 SSHAT, CDR2 FNYEAQ (reference sequence). CDR3 in DNA: TGTGCCAGCAGCCCCCGGAGGGGAGGTGAGACCCAGTACTTC. Its protein product is CASSPRRGGETQYF. The full variable domain, its missing parts supplied by reference TRBV7-7 and TRBJ2-5, is GAGVSQSPRYKVTKRGQDVTLRCDPISSHATLYWYQQALGQGPEFLTYFNYEAQPDKSGLPSDRFSAERPEGSISTLTIQRTEQRDSAMYRCASSPRRGGETQYFGPGTRLLVL.

The chain joins TRBV30 to TRBJ2-7; the D gene is possibly TRBD1 (5 bases). Germline CDR1 GTSNPN, CDR2 SVGIG (reference sequence). The CDR3 loop spans 13 amino acids. The ends were cut back, 1 base at V and 4 bases at J, with 11 bases in the middle. CDR3 protein: CAWSAGFGYEQYF. The CDR3 nucleotides are TGTGCCTGGAGTGCAGGGTTCGGGTACGAGCAGTACTTC.

The V call is TRBV10-2, the J call TRBJ2-1; no reliable D call. The CDR3 contains 11 residues. Trimming stripped 6 bases from V and 8 bases from J, with 8 bases between. Looked up from germline, CDR1 is WSHSY and CDR2 is SAAADI. The CDR3 here is CASRFWDEQFF. The CDR3 bases are TGCGCCAGCAGATTTTGGGATGAGCAGTTCTTC.

The J gene is TRBJ1-2, the V gene TRBV6-1; D not resolved. Germline CDR1 and CDR2: MNHNS and SASEGT. CDR3 length: 15 residues. The germline V and J ends were trimmed by 3 bases and 7 bases, with 18 bases remaining between them. This CDR3 reads CASSDSRFLRGGYTF. The CDR3 DNA follows: TGTGCCAGCAGTGACAGCAGATTTTTACGAGGTGGCTACACCTTC.

The J gene is TRBJ2-3, the V gene TRBV7-9; 7 positions agree with TRBD1. The CDR3 runs 15 residues. In germline, CDR1 is SEHNR, CDR2 FQNEAQ (reference sequence). The V and J ends lost 5 bases and 2 bases, in that order; junction bases with no gene match: 7. CDR3 nucleotide sequence: TGTGCCAGCAGCATGGGACAGCATTACACAGATACGCAGTATTTT. Protein: CASSMGQHYTDTQYF.